This T cell receptor (beta chain) appears in the sequencing data of a study of blood T cells in healthy people across ages. A J-beta primer mix and a sample-barcoded 5' primer were used in a second PCR of roughly 6 to 12 cycles. TCRdb reanalysed the 5' RACE reads using MiXCR and keeps one entry per CDR3 protein. The sample includes about 940,000 distinct CDR3 sequences, around 48% of them seen just once. Germline V CDR1 and CDR2: MNHEY, SMNVEV (reference sequence). CDR3 length equals 15 residues. Unmatched junction bases numbered 8, after V lost 5 bases and J lost 3 bases. Regarding this clonotype: Antigen specificity is unknown.

General study findings and limits: Compared with aged donors, long-lived donors showed fewer expanded clones, suggesting selection.

The receptor was isolated from a man aged 25-40 years in good health. The gene calls are TRBV27 and TRBJ2-7; 9 bases line up with TRBD1. The specimen was blood. Written as DNA, the CDR3 is TGTGCCAGCAGTCCCGACCGGGACAGGGTCTACGAGCAGTACTTC. It encodes CASSPDRDRVYEQYF.